This entry features one TCR beta chain sequence. What it binds is unknown. CDR1 SGHRS and CDR2 YFSETQ come from the germline V gene. The CDR3 is made up of 15 amino acids. Trimming took off 5 bases at V and 1 base at J, with 13 bases between the two ends. Combining a sample-barcoded 5' primer with a J-beta primer mix, a second PCR ran for roughly 6 to 12 cycles. Each CDR3 protein gets one entry after TCRdb re-called the 5' RACE reads with MiXCR. The sample comprises more than 1.4 million distinct CDR3 sequences, roughly 45% of which are singletons, and approximately 7.9% rests with the top ten. This specimen belongs to a study of blood T cells in healthy people across ages. Findings and caveats of the study: It was found that TCR beta diversity correlated strongly with the percentage of naive T cells.

The clonotype originates from a woman aged 18 to 35 in good health. The rearrangement joins TRBV5-1 to TRBJ1-5; unclear D gene. Sequencing used blood. This CDR3 is CASSSTPGSNQPQHF. The CDR3 nucleotides are TGCGCCAGCAGTTCGACCCCAGGAAGCAATCAGCCCCAGCATTTT.